The TCR beta chain under discussion was sequenced for a study of patients and donors after allogeneic stem cell transplantation. This clonotype came up a few times. The V gene's germline CDR1 is LNHNV and CDR2 YYDKDF (reference sequence). This CDR3 contains 15 residues. After removal of 5 bases from V and 0 bases from J, the junction contained 6 bases not matched to a gene. TCRdb reprocessed the RT-PCR reads with MiXCR, giving one entry per CDR3 protein. The table includes 900,000 to 1,000,000 distinct CDR3 sequences, under 20% detected once. The receptor comes from a human donor who was either an allogeneic HSCT recipient or a stem cell or donor lymphocyte infusion donor (not recorded which). It is not recorded whose cells these are; they may come from a transplant donor. The specimen was blood, either unsorted or a sorted T cell fraction (not recorded which). This rearrangement joins TRBV15 to TRBJ1-2; TRBD1 matches at 7 bases. Here the CDR3 DNA reads TGTGCCACCAGCCAAGGCGGGACAGCTAACTATGGCTACACCTTC. It yields the protein CATSQGGTANYGYTF.